This TCR beta chain was observed in a study of T cell responses to AZD1222 COVID-19 vaccine. Looking at the study overall: Combined were second doses at about 4 or about 12 weeks.

Libraries were prepared by immunoSEQ multiplex PCR; TCRdb keeps only in-frame clonotypes and omits some of them. The table shows 150,000 to 200,000 clones, with about 92% occurring only once. This clone was seen just once. The target antigen is unknown. Study results and limitations: Baseline seropositives among AZD1222 recipients totaled only five or six. Repertoire sampling was restricted to post-peak T cell response timepoints. Reportedly, nearly half of unique spike TCRs recognized epitopes outside B.1.351/B.1.1.7 mutations.

This clonotype originated in an adult in good health. Material: peripheral blood, obtained on day 0 of AZD1222 vaccination.

For the CDR3, the DNA is TGCGCCAGCAGCGTCGGGACTAGCGGGAGGGCTTCCCAAGAGACCCAGTACTTC. This codes for CASSVGTSGRASQETQYF. The chain has TRBV5-1 and TRBJ2-5; 16 bases align to TRBD2. The V gene's germline CDR1 is SGHRS and CDR2 YFSETQ. The J segment lost 1 base and the V segment lost 4 bases, leaving 7 bases of the junction unmatched. The CDR3 runs to 18 residues.